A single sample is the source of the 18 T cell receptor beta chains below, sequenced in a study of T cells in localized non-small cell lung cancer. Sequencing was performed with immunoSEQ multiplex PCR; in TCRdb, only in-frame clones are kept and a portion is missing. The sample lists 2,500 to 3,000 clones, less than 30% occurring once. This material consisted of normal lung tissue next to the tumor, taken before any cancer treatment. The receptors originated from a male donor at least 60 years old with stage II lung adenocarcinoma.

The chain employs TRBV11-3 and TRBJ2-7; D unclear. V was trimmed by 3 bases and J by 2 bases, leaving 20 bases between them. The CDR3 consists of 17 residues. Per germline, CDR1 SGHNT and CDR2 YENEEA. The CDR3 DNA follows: TGTGCCAGCAGCTTGGCGTCAGCAACGGCTGGTCCCTACGAGCAGTACTTC. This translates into CASSLASATAGPYEQYF.

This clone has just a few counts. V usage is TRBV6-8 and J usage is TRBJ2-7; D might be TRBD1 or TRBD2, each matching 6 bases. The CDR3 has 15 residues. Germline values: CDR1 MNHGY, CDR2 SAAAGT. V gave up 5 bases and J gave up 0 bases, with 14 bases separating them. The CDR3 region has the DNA TGTGCCAGCAGTACTAAGGGGGGTAGCTCCTACGAGCAGTACTTC. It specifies CASSTKGGSSYEQYF.

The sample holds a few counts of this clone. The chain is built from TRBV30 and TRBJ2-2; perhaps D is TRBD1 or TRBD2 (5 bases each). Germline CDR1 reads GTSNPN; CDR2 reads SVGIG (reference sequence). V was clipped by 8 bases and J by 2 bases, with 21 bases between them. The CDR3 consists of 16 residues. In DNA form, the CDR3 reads TGTGCCGGCAGACCAGGGCTAGCAGGAAACACCGGGGAGCTGTTTTTT. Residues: CAGRPGLAGNTGELFF.

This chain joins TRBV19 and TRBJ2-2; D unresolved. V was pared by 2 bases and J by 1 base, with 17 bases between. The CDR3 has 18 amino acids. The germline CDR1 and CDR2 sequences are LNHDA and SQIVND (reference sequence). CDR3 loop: CASSILGSGTMNTGELFF. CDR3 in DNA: TGTGCCAGTAGTATATTGGGCTCGGGCACCATGAACACCGGGGAGCTGTTTTTT.

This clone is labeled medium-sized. CDR3 sequence reads: CASSHPGTSGGSLSTDTQYF. DNA for the CDR3: TGCGCCAGCAGCCACCCCGGGACTAGCGGAGGCAGCCTTAGCACAGATACGCAGTATTTT. The chain is built from TRBV4-1 and TRBJ2-3; TRBD2 matches 11 bases. The CDR3 loop spans 20 amino acids. Germline V gene lookup returns CDR1 MGHRA and CDR2 YSYEKL. V gave up 3 bases and J gave up 0 bases; unmatched junction bases: 14.

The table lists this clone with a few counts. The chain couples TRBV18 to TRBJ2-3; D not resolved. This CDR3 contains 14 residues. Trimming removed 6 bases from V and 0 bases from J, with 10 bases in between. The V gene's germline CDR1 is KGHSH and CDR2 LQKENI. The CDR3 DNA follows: TGTGCCAGCTCCACCAAGGCTAGCACAGATACGCAGTATTTT. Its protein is CASSTKASTDTQYF.

CDR3 amino acids: CASSALTAGGPYNEQFF. CDR3 DNA sequence: TGTGCCAGCAGCGCTCTTACGGCGGGGGGGCCCTACAATGAGCAGTTCTTC. V usage is TRBV9 and J usage is TRBJ2-1; 9 positions match TRBD2. Germline CDR1 is SGDLS and CDR2 is YYNGEE. After removal of 3 bases from V and 2 bases from J, the junction contained 9 bases not matched to a gene. This CDR3 is built from 17 residues.

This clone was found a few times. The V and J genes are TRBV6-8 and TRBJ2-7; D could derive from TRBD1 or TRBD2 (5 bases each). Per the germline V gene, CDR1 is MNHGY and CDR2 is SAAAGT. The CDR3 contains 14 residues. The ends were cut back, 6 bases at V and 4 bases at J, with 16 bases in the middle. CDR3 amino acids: CASSSPGRPYEQYF. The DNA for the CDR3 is TGTGCCAGCAGCTCACCGGGACGCCCGTACGAGCAGTACTTC.

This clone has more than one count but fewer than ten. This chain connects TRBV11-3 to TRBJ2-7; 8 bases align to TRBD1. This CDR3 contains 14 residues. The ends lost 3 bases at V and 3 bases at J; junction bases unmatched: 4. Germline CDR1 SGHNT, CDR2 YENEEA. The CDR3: CASSFDRGFYEQYF. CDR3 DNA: TGTGCCAGCAGCTTTGACAGGGGCTTCTACGAGCAGTACTTC. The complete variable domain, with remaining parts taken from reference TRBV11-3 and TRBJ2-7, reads EAGVVQSPRYKIIEKKQPVAFWCNPISGHNTLYWYLQNLGQGPELLIRYENEEAVDDSQLPKDRFSAERLKGVDSTLKIQPAELGDSAVYLCASSFDRGFYEQYFGPGTRLTVT.

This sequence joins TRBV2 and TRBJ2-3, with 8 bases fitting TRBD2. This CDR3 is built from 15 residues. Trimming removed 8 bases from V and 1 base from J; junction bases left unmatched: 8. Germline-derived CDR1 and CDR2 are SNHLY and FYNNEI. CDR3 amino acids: CASYNSGSGTDTQYF. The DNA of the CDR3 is TGTGCCAGCTATAACAGCGGGAGTGGCACAGATACGCAGTATTTT.

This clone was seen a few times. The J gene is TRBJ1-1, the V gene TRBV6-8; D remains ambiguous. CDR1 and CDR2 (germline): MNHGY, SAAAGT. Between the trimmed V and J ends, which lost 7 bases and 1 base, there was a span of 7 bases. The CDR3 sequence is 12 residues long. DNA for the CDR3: TGTGCCAGCACTCTCTGGAACACTGAAGCTTTCTTT. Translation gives CASTLWNTEAFF.

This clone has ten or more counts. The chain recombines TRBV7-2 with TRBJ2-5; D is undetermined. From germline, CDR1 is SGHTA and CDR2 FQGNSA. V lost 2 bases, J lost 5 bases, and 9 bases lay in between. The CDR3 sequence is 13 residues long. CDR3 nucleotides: TGTGCCAGCAGCTTACCGCAGACTGAGACCCAGTACTTC. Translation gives CASSLPQTETQYF. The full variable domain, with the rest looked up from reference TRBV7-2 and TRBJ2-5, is GAGVSQSPSNKVTEKGKDVELRCDPISGHTALYWYRQSLGQGLEFLIYFQGNSAPDKSGLPSDRFSAERTGGSVSTLTIQRTQQEDSAVYLCASSLPQTETQYFGPGTRLLVL.

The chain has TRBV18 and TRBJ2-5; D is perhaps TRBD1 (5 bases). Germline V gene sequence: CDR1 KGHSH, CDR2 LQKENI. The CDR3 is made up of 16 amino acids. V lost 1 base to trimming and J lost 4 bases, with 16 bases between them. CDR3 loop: CASSPLIDSSGETQYF. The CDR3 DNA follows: TGTGCCAGCTCACCACTGATCGACAGTTCGGGAGAGACCCAGTACTTC.

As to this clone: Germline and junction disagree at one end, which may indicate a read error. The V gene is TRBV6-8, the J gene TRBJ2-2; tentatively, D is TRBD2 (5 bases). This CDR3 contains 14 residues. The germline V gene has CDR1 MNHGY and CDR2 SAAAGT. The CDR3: CAISGQRASGELFF. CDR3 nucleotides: TGTGCCATCAGTGGTCAGAGGGCATCCGGGGAGCTGTTTTTT.

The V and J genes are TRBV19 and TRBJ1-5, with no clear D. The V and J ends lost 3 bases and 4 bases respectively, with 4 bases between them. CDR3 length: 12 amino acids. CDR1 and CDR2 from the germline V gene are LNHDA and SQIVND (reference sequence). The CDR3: CASSIFNQPQHF. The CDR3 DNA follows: TGTGCCAGTAGTATTTTTAATCAGCCCCAGCATTTT. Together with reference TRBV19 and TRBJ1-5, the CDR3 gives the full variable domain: DGGITQSPKYLFRKEGQNVTLSCEQNLNHDAMYWYRQDPGQGLRLIYYSQIVNDFQKGDIAEGYSVSREKKESFPLTVTSAQKNPTAFYLCASSIFNQPQHFGDGTRLSIL.

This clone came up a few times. The CDR3 here is CASSADLNTEAFF. The CDR3 DNA reads TGTGCCAGCAGCGCGGACTTGAACACTGAAGCTTTCTTT. This chain links TRBV5-2 with TRBJ1-1. TRBV5-2 is listed as a pseudogene. The CDR3 is made up of 13 amino acids.

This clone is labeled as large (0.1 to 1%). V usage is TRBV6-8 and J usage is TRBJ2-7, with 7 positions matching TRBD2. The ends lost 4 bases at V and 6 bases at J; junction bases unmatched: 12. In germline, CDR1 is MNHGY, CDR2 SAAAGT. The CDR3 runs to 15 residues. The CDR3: CASSSSPGGGPEQYF. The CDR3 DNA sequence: TGTGCCAGCAGTTCTTCCCCTGGGGGGGGTCCCGAGCAGTACTTC.

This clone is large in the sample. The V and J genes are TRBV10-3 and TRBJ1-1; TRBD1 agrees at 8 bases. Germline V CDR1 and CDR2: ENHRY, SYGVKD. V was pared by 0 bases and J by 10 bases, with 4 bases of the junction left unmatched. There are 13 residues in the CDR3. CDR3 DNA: TGTGCCATCAGTGAGTCCCGTGGACAGGGAGCTTTCTTT. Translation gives CAISESRGQGAFF.